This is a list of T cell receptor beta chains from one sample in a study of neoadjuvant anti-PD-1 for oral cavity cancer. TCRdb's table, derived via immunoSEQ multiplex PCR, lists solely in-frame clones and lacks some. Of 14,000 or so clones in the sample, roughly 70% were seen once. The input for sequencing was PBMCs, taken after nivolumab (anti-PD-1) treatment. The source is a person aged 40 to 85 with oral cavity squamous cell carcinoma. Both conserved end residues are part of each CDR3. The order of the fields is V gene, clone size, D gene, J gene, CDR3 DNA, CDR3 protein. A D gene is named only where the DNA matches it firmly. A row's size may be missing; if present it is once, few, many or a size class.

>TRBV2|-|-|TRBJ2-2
TGTGCCAGCTCCCCTGTTGGGGGGACCGGGGAGCTGTTTTTT
CASSPVGGTGELFF
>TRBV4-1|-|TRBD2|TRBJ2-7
TGCGCCAGCAGCCGTACAGTATTGCGGGGGGCCCTCGAGCAGTACTTC
CASSRTVLRGALEQYF
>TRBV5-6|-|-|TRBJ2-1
TGTGCCAGCAGCTTGGCGTGGGATGGCCGGGGTGAGCAGTTCTTC
CASSLAWDGRGEQFF
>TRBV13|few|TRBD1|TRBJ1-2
TGTGCCAGCAGCCACGGGACAGGGGCTTCCTATGGCTACACCTTC
CASSHGTGASYGYTF
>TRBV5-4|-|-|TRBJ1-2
TGTGCCAGCAGCTTGGCCAATAGGGGAGTGAGTGGCTACACCTTC
CASSLANRGVSGYTF
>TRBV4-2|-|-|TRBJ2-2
TGTGCCAGCAGCCAAGATACCTTGGGGAACACCGGGGAGCTGTTTTTT
CASSQDTLGNTGELFF
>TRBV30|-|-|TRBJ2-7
TGTGCCTGGAGCAGGGCGAGCTACGAGCAGTACTTC
CAWSRASYEQYF
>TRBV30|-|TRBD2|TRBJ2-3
TGTGCCTGGGTTCCGGGACTAGCGCCTACAGATACGCAGTATTTT
CAWVPGLAPTDTQYF
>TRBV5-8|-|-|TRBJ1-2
TGTGCCAGCAGCTTGCTGACGGGCATCGACGCCAGGGGCTACACCTTC
CASSLLTGIDARGYTF
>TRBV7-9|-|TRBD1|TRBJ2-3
TGTGCCAGCAGCTCGGGACAGGGAGCTAGCACAGATACGCAGTATTTT
CASSSGQGASTDTQYF
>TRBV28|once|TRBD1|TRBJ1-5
TGTGCCAGCAGTTTCGACCTGAGAACAGGGGGGATTCCGAGCAATCAGCCCCAGCATTTT
CASSFDLRTGGIPSNQPQHF
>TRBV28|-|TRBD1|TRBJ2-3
TGTGCCAGCAGTTTAAAGGGGGCCGGCACAGATACGCAGTATTTT
CASSLKGAGTDTQYF
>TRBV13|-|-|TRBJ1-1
TGTGCCAGTCAAGAGCGCATCATGAACACTGAAGCTTTCTTT
CASQERIMNTEAFF
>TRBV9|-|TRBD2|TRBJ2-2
TGTGCCAGCAGCGTAGAACTAGCGGGAGGGCCGAGGCCCGGGGAGCTGTTTTTT
CASSVELAGGPRPGELFF
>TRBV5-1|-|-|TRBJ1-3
TGCGCCAGCAGCTTGGTAGGGCGGAACTCTGGAAACACCATATATTTT
CASSLVGRNSGNTIYF
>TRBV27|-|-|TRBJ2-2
TGTGCCAGCAGGGTGGGGGGGCCCACCGGGGAGCTGTTTTTT
CASRVGGPTGELFF
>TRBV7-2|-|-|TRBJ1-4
TGTGCCAGCTGCCTTTCGGTTGGTGAAAAACTGTTTTTT
CASCLSVGEKLFF
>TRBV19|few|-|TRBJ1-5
TGTGCCAGTACCCCTGTGTCAGGGAAGCGCCAGCCCCAGCATTTT
CASTPVSGKRQPQHF
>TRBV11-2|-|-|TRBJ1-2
TGTGCCAGCAGCTCTTTGACACAGGGTCTAAAGGGCTACACCTTC
CASSSLTQGLKGYTF
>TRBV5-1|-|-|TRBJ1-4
TGCGCCAGCAGCTTGGGAGGATCAACTAATGAAAAACTGTTTTTT
CASSLGGSTNEKLFF
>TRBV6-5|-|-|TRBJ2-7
TGTGCCAGCAGTCCCCATGCAGGGCGGGAGCAGTACTTC
CASSPHAGREQYF
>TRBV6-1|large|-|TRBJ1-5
TGTGCCAGCAGTGAAGAGGGGCCCCCTCAGCCCCAGCATTTT
CASSEEGPPQPQHF
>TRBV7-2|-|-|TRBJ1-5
TGTGCCAGCAGCTCGAAGTTAGGGCAGCCCCAGCATTTT
CASSSKLGQPQHF
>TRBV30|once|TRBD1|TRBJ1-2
TGTGCCTGGAGTGGCGGGGACAGGGCGATCTATGGCTACACCTTC
CAWSGGDRAIYGYTF
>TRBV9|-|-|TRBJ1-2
TGTGCCAGCAGCGTCAGGGAAGGGTATGGCTACACCTTC
CASSVREGYGYTF
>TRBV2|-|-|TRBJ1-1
TGTGCCACCCGTCCGGGGGCTAGGACTGAAGCTTTCTTT
CATRPGARTEAFF
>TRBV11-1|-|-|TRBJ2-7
TGTGCCAGCAGCAACCGGCGGAAGAACTACGAGCAGTACTTC
CASSNRRKNYEQYF
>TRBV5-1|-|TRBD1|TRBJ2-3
TGCGCCAGCAGCACGACAGGGGCAGATACGCAGTATTTT
CASSTTGADTQYF
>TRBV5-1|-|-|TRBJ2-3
TGCGCCAGCAGCTCCGGGACAGATACGCAGTATTTT
CASSSGTDTQYF
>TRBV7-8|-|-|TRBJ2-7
TGTGCCAGCACCCCGGGACGGCTTGCCTACGAGCAGTACTTC
CASTPGRLAYEQYF
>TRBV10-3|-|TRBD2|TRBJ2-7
TGTGCCATCAGTGAGCTAGCGGGGGGCCAGGGCGAGCAGTACTTC
CAISELAGGQGEQYF
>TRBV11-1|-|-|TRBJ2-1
TGTGCCAGCAGCGCCCTGCAGGGTAGTAACAATGGGCAGTTCTTC
CASSALQGSNNGQFF
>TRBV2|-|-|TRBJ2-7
TGTGCCAGCTGGCCAGGGAGCTCCTACGAGCAGTACTTC
CASWPGSSYEQYF
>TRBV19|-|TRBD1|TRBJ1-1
TGTGCCAGTTCGCCGGGACAGGGGGCTATGGACACTGAAGCTTTCTTT
CASSPGQGAMDTEAFF
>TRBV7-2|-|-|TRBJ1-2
TGTGCCAGCAGCTTAATTGAGGGCCCGAGCTATGGCTACACCTTC
CASSLIEGPSYGYTF
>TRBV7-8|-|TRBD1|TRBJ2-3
TGTGCCAGCAGCATCAAACGTCTGTGGACAGGCCCAAGGGCAGATACGCAGTATTTT
CASSIKRLWTGPRADTQYF
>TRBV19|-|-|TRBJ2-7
TGTGCCAGTAGTCTTGGGACACGGACGAGCTCCTACGAGCAGTACTTC
CASSLGTRTSSYEQYF
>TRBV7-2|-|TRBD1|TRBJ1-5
TGTGCCAGCAGCTTAGAATCTTTCGGGACAGGATATCAGCCCCAGCATTTT
CASSLESFGTGYQPQHF
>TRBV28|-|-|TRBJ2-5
TGTGCCAGGGGGAGGGAGACCCAGTACTTC
CARGRETQYF
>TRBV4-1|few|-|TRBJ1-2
TGCGCCAGCAGCCAAGAGAGACAGTCGTATGGCTACACCTTC
CASSQERQSYGYTF
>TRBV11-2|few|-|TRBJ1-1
TGTGCCAGCAGCTCCTTACAGGGTGTACGAACTGAAGCTTTCTTT
CASSSLQGVRTEAFF
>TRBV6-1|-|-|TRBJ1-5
TGTGCCAGCAGTGAAGGGGGTCATCAGCCCCAGCATTTT
CASSEGGHQPQHF
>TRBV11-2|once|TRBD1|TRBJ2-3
TGTGCCAGCAGCTTCTACGGGGACAGGGGCTACACAGATACGCAGTATTTT
CASSFYGDRGYTDTQYF
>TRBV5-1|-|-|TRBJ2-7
TGCGCCAAGCCCCGGGACCAACCCTACGAGCAGTACTTC
CAKPRDQPYEQYF
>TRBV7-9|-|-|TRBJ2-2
TGTGCCAGCAGCTTAGAGGCCAGATGGAACACCGGGGAGCTGTTTTTT
CASSLEARWNTGELFF
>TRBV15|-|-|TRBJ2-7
TGTGCCACCAGCAGGGCAGCTCCCTGGCTCGAGCAGTACTTC
CATSRAAPWLEQYF
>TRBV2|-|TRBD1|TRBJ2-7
TGTGCCAGCACTAGAGGACAGGGAATGGCCTACGAGCAGTACTTC
CASTRGQGMAYEQYF
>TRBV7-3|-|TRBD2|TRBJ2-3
TGTGCCAGCAGCTTAGGTCAGCGGGGGGCTAACACAGATACGCAGTATTTT
CASSLGQRGANTDTQYF